This is a list of T cell receptor beta chains from one sample in a study of CD8+CD57+ T cells in acquired aplastic anemia. MiXCR, applied by TCRdb to the reads, yields one record per CDR3 protein. There are approximately 300,000 distinct CDR3 sequences in the sample; 45% to 65% occur only once, and around 1.3% lies in the top ten. The sequencing sample was made of sorted CD4+, CD8+, or CD8+CD57+ T cells (not recorded which) from PBMCs. The source is a human donor with aplastic anemia. CDR3s include the opening cysteine and the closing phenylalanine or tryptophan. D genes are given only for firm matches. Clone size, where shown, is once, few, many, or a class for clones that have expanded.

j_gene	d_gene	v_gene	abundance	CDR3nt	CDR3aa
TRBJ1-5	TRBD1	TRBV6-6	many	TGTGCCAGCAGTAGGTGGCAGGGGGGCAATCAGCCCCAGCATTTT	CASSRWQGGNQPQHF
TRBJ2-1	TRBD1	TRBV2	-	TGTGCCAGCAGGGGGACAGGGGACTCCTACAATGAGCAGTTCTTC	CASRGTGDSYNEQFF
TRBJ2-1	TRBD2	TRBV24-1	-	TGTGCCACCGGGGGACTAGCGAAATCCTCCTACAATGAGCAGTTCTTC	CATGGLAKSSYNEQFF
TRBJ2-7	-	TRBV7-3	-	TGTGCCAGCAGCCAAGCCGGACCTCCTAGCTACGAGCAGTACTTC	CASSQAGPPSYEQYF
TRBJ2-3	TRBD2	TRBV20-1	-	TGCAGTGCTAGAGAAACTAGCGGGAGGGCCCTGGGAGATACGCAGTATTTT	CSARETSGRALGDTQYF
TRBJ1-5	-	TRBV19	-	TGTGCCAGTACCCAGTTGGCTAATAGCAATCAGCCCCAGCATTTT	CASTQLANSNQPQHF
TRBJ1-1	-	TRBV29-1	few	TGCAGCGTTTTGTTGTGGAACACTGAAGCTTTCTTT	CSVLLWNTEAFF
TRBJ2-2	TRBD2	TRBV24-1	-	TGTGCCACCAGTGAGCGGGAGGACACCGGGGAGCTGTTTTTT	CATSEREDTGELFF
TRBJ2-3	-	TRBV7-7	few	TGTGCTAGCAGCTTATTGCAGGACACAGATACGCAGTATTTT	CASSLLQDTDTQYF
TRBJ2-1	TRBD2	TRBV9	many	TGTGCCAGCAGCGTACGCCCCCTAGCGGGCACCTACAATGAGCAGTTCTTC	CASSVRPLAGTYNEQFF
TRBJ1-4	TRBD1	TRBV10-2	few	TGCGCCAGCAAGGACAGGGCATTTGAAAAACTGTTTTTT	CASKDRAFEKLFF
TRBJ2-5	-	TRBV20-1	-	TGCAGTGCTAGATACAGGGCCCGGGAGACCCAGTACTTC	CSARYRARETQYF
TRBJ2-2	-	TRBV5-4	few	TGTGCCAGCAGCTTGTTAAGCTCCGGGGAGCTGTTTTTT	CASSLLSSGELFF
TRBJ2-7	TRBD2	TRBV11-1	-	TGTGCCAGCAGCTTCTCAGCGGGGAACTACGAGCAGTACTTC	CASSFSAGNYEQYF
TRBJ2-1	-	TRBV19	-	TGTGCCAGTAGTGAGTCCTTCGCGGTTGAGCAGTTCTTC	CASSESFAVEQFF
TRBJ2-3	TRBD1	TRBV7-3	-	TGTGCCAGCGAACAGGGGGCAGATACGCAGTATTTT	CASEQGADTQYF
TRBJ2-5	TRBD1	TRBV15	-	TGTGCCACCAGCAGAGGGGGGACAGGAGGGAAAGAGACCCAGTACTTC	CATSRGGTGGKETQYF
TRBJ2-7	-	TRBV20-1	-	TGCAGTGCCGTCCGGGGTGGACAGTACTTC	CSAVRGGQYF
TRBJ2-7	TRBD2	TRBV7-8	-	TGTGCCAGCAGCTTCCTGAGTAGCGGGAGCTCCTACGAGCAGTACTTC	CASSFLSSGSSYEQYF
TRBJ2-1	-	TRBV7-3	-	TGTGCCAGCAGCTCAAGACAGGCCCCCTACAATGAGCAGTTCTTC	CASSSRQAPYNEQFF
TRBJ2-2	-	TRBV7-2	-	TGTGCCAGCAGCTTCGGGTGGACCGGGGAGCTGTTTTTT	CASSFGWTGELFF
TRBJ1-1	-	TRBV10-3	-	TGTGCCATCACCGGGGGGATAGATACTGAAGCTTTCTTT	CAITGGIDTEAFF
TRBJ1-1	-	TRBV6-1	-	TGTGCCAGCAGTGAGGACAGCATGAACACTGAAGCTTTCTTT	CASSEDSMNTEAFF
TRBJ1-1	-	TRBV9	-	TGTGCCAGCAGCGTAGGACCCACGAACACTGAAGCTTTCTTT	CASSVGPTNTEAFF
TRBJ2-5	TRBD1	TRBV24-1	few	TGTGCCACCATCCCTCGGGACAGCAACCAAGAGACCCAGTACTTC	CATIPRDSNQETQYF
TRBJ1-2	TRBD1	TRBV2	-	TGTGCCAGCAGGGACAGGGGGCATGGTGGCTACACCTTC	CASRDRGHGGYTF
TRBJ2-7	TRBD2	TRBV20-1	-	TGCAGTGCCCTGACTAGCGCAGTCTCCTACGAGCAGTACTTC	CSALTSAVSYEQYF
TRBJ1-2	-	TRBV7-8	many	TGTGCCAGCAGCATTAGGTTGGATAACTATGGCTACACCTTC	CASSIRLDNYGYTF
TRBJ2-7	-	TRBV20-1	-	TGCAGTGCTAGCGACGGGACTCCTTACGAGCAGTACTTC	CSASDGTPYEQYF
TRBJ1-6	-	TRBV24-1	few	TGTGCCACCGTTAAAAATTCACCCCTCCACTTT	CATVKNSPLHF
TRBJ2-7	-	TRBV10-3	-	TGTGCCAGCAGTAAAACAGGGATTAACTACGAGCAGTACTTC	CASSKTGINYEQYF
TRBJ2-3	-	TRBV6-2/TRBV6-3	-	TGTGCCAGCAGTTATGTTGGAGATACGCAGTATTTT	CASSYVGDTQYF
TRBJ2-5	TRBD2	TRBV29-1	many	TGCAGCTCCCGGGGCGGGAGAGGAGAGACCCAGTACTTC	CSSRGGRGETQYF
TRBJ1-1	-	TRBV20-1	few	TGCAGTGCTAGGAGCCAGTTGAACACTGAAGCTTTCTTT	CSARSQLNTEAFF
TRBJ1-1	-	TRBV15	-	TGTGCCACCAGCGGGACCTTGGCGAACACTGAAGCTTTCTTT	CATSGTLANTEAFF
TRBJ2-1	TRBD1	TRBV19	-	TGTGCCAGTAGTATAGGTGGGACAGGGGGCATGGTCTTC	CASSIGGTGGMVF
TRBJ2-7	TRBD1	TRBV9	once	TGCGCCAGCAGCCCCGGGACAGCCTCTCGCGAGCAGTACTTC	CASSPGTASREQYF
TRBJ2-2	TRBD1	TRBV11-2	-	TGTGCCAGCAGCCGCAGAGGGGGCGCGAGCACCGGGGAGCTGTTTTTT	CASSRRGGASTGELFF
TRBJ2-7	-	TRBV12-3/TRBV12-4	many	TGTGCCAGCAGTTTGGGAGGGGGGGCATCCTACGAGCAGTACTTC	CASSLGGGASYEQYF
TRBJ2-7	-	TRBV2	-	TGTGCCAGCAGAGACCGACCGTCCTACGAGCAGTACTTC	CASRDRPSYEQYF
TRBJ2-3	-	TRBV6-5	many	TGTGCCAGCAGGGCGCTTGGGGGCCCGGGCACAGATACGCAGTATTTT	CASRALGGPGTDTQYF
TRBJ2-7	TRBD1	TRBV11-2	few	TGTGCCAGCACCTTAGGGACAGACACCTACGAGCAGTACTTC	CASTLGTDTYEQYF
TRBJ2-1	-	TRBV19	-	TGTGCCAGTAGTATTGGGGGGGCCGGGGAGCAGTTCTTC	CASSIGGAGEQFF
TRBJ1-5	TRBD1	TRBV7-2	-	TGTGCCAGCAGCTTAGGGGGACAGCACAATCGGCCCCAGCATTTT	CASSLGGQHNRPQHF
TRBJ1-5	-	TRBV12-5	-	TGTGCTAGTGGTTTTGGTTGGGGGGAAGTCAATCAGCCCCAGCATTTT	CASGFGWGEVNQPQHF
TRBJ2-2	TRBD2	TRBV27	many	TGTGCCAGCAGTTTCTGGGCGGGGAGGGTGACCGGGGAGCTGTTTTTT	CASSFWAGRVTGELFF